This T cell receptor beta chain was documented in a study of T-cell reconstitution after alpha-beta-depleted transplantation in children. Unique molecular identifiers featured in how the TCRbeta library was prepared. In TCRdb, the PCR reads were re-called with MiXCR into one record per CDR3 protein. The data hold 300,000 to 350,000 distinct CDR3 sequences, with about 17% observed a single time. Germline loops: CDR1 SGHRS, CDR2 YFSETQ. V was pared by 2 bases and J by 2 bases, with 11 bases between. This CDR3 has 14 residues. This clonotype was recorded once. Its antigen is as yet unknown. Study-wide findings and caveats: About two months after transplant, alpha-beta T cells reportedly came from several hundred expanded graft clones. It was surviving recipient T cells and thymic progenitors that gave some patients high TCRbeta diversity at day 60. Fresh T-cell production supplied most of the T-cell counts and diversity seen one year after transplant.

Sequenced here: PBMCs, mostly from graft donor cells, sampled 360 days after TCRalphabeta/CD19-depleted stem cell transplant. This chain joins TRBV5-1 and TRBJ2-7, with D possibly TRBD1 on 5 matching bases. The origin of this receptor is a male patient under 10 years old who had a stem cell transplant for acute lymphoblastic leukemia, so the T cells may come from the graft donor. CDR3 sequence: CASSLGVPTYEQYF. The CDR3 coding sequence is TGCGCCAGCAGCTTAGGGGTACCAACCTACGAGCAGTACTTC.